Listed here are 22 T cell receptor beta chains from one sample, sequenced in a study of OX40 agonist ivuxolimab in advanced cancers. Measured with immunoSEQ multiplex PCR; TCRdb has only the in-frame clones, and not every one. Altogether about 49,000 clones are present, approximately 81% being singletons, with the ten largest covering roughly 21%. The sequences come from CD4+ or CD8+ T cells sorted from blood, collected in a trial of the OX40 agonist ivuxolimab. Source of these receptors: an adult with an advanced solid tumor such as melanoma, head and neck, liver or kidney cancer.

This clone was observed a single time. The chain carries TRBV4-3 and TRBJ1-2, with 9 bases aligning to TRBD1. The CDR3 consists of 15 residues. The J segment lost 2 bases and the V segment lost 4 bases, leaving 5 bases of the junction unmatched. Germline V gene data show CDR1 as LGHNA and CDR2 as YSLEER. The CDR3 nucleotides are TGCGCCAGCAGCCCAGACAGGGGGACAAACTATGGCTACACCTTC. It yields the protein CASSPDRGTNYGYTF.

The rearrangement joins TRBV4-3 to TRBJ2-3; possibly TRBD1 for D (5 bases). Trimming cost V 0 bases and J 4 bases, with 11 bases left between them. The CDR3 has 15 residues. The V gene's germline CDR1 is LGHNA and CDR2 YSLEER. Here the CDR3 reads CASSQDDSWADTQYF. For the CDR3, the DNA is TGCGCCAGCAGCCAAGATGACAGTTGGGCAGATACGCAGTATTTT.

The rearrangement links TRBV27 to TRBJ1-6; D unresolved. V lost 3 bases and J 0 bases, leaving 6 bases between the germline ends. CDR1 and CDR2 from the germline V gene are MNHEY and SMNVEV (reference sequence). This CDR3 contains 15 residues. The CDR3 DNA sequence: TGTGCCAGCAGTTTGGTCGGCTCCTATAATTCACCCCTCCACTTT. This codes for CASSLVGSYNSPLHF.

Remarks on this clone: The junction shows a germline mismatch at one end, possibly a read error. V is TRBV7-2 and J is TRBJ1-5; D remains ambiguous. Germline V gives CDR1 SGHTA, CDR2 FQGNSA. The CDR3 totals 13 residues. CDR3 bases: TGCGCCAGCAGCCAAGAAAGCGATCAGCCCCAGCATTTT. Protein: CASSQESDQPQHF.

The chain recombines TRBV4-3 with TRBJ1-5; D is uncertain. The germline V and J ends were trimmed by 0 bases and 3 bases, with 9 bases remaining between them. Germline V gene lookup returns CDR1 LGHNA and CDR2 YSLEER. There are 15 residues in the CDR3. The CDR3 nucleotides read TGCGCCAGCAGCCAAGATAGAGTTTACAATCAGCCCCAGCATTTT. It codes for CASSQDRVYNQPQHF.

The gene calls are TRBV9 and TRBJ2-7, with D perhaps TRBD1 (5 bases). Germline V lookup: CDR1 SGDLS, CDR2 YYNGEE. The CDR3 covers 14 residues. The V gene lost 1 base and the J gene lost 2 bases, with 10 bases spanning the gap. CDR3 sequence reads: CASSVKGEAYEQYF. The CDR3 nucleotides read TGTGCCAGCAGCGTAAAAGGGGAAGCCTACGAGCAGTACTTC.

J is TRBJ2-5 and V is TRBV4-1, with 10 bases that match TRBD1. Germline V gives CDR1 MGHRA, CDR2 YSYEKL. The length of the CDR3 is 16 residues. Trimming took 6 bases from V and 6 from J; bases not matched to a gene: 13. CDR3 loop: CASRGQGLGTRKTQYF. The CDR3 DNA is TGCGCCAGCAGGGGACAGGGGCTTGGCACACGAAAGACCCAGTACTTC.

The genes are TRBV1 and TRBJ1-5. TRBV1 is classified as a pseudogene. The CDR3 spans 13 residues. The chain's CDR3 is CASSQESDQPQHF. The CDR3 DNA reads as TGCGCCAGCAGCCAAGAAAGCGATCAGCCCCAGCATTTT.

The rearrangement links TRBV13 to TRBJ1-2; the D gene is possibly TRBD1 (6 bases). Per germline, CDR1 PRHDT and CDR2 FYEKMQ (reference sequence). Trimming shortened V by 5 bases and J by 3 bases, and 16 bases separated the two germline ends. The CDR3 is 15 amino acids. CDR3 loop: CASSMRGARDYGYTF. The CDR3 coding sequence is TGTGCCAGCAGCATGCGGGGGGCGAGGGACTATGGCTACACCTTC.

This clone was observed a handful of times. This chain connects TRBV28 to TRBJ2-3; D might be TRBD1 (5 bases). The germline CDR1 and CDR2 sequences are MDHEN and SYDVKM. This CDR3 spans 16 amino acids. Trimming cost V 4 bases and J 0 bases, with 14 bases left between them. The CDR3 DNA reads as TGTGCCAGCAGTTCCCGACAGCTTACTAGCACAGATACGCAGTATTTT. The encoded protein is CASSSRQLTSTDTQYF.

In its sample, this clone was seen once. The chain couples TRBV4-3 to TRBJ1-1; TRBD1 matches at 8 bases. Unmatched junction bases numbered 6, after V lost 0 bases and J lost 3 bases. CDR1 is LGHNA and CDR2 is YSLEER in the germline V gene. The CDR3 totals 16 residues. CDR3 DNA: TGCGCCAGCAGCCAAGACCGGACAGGGAGCTACACTGAAGCTTTCTTT. It yields the protein CASSQDRTGSYTEAFF.

The genes are TRBV4-1 and TRBJ2-1, with D tentatively TRBD1 (6 bases). V lost 4 bases to trimming and J lost 2 bases, with 15 bases between them. CDR1 and CDR2 (germline): MGHRA, YSYEKL. The CDR3 extends over 16 amino acids. CDR3 coding DNA: TGCGCCAGCAGCCCCCCTGGGGGCAACCCCTACAATGAGCAGTTCTTC. This gives the protein CASSPPGGNPYNEQFF.

The genes are TRBV7-9 and TRBJ2-1; 8 positions match TRBD2. Trimming removed 3 bases from V and 5 bases from J; junction bases left unmatched: 6. CDR3 length equals 15 residues. Per the germline V gene, CDR1 is SEHNR and CDR2 is FQNEAQ (reference sequence). Here the CDR3 DNA reads TGTGCCAGCAGCTTCCCGGGGGGGCAGAACAATGAGCAGTTCTTC. The encoded protein is CASSFPGGQNNEQFF. Complete variable domain (other parts from reference TRBV7-9 and TRBJ2-1): DTGVSQNPRHKITKRGQNVTFRCDPISEHNRLYWYRQTLGQGPEFLTYFQNEAQLEKSRLLSDRFSAERPKGSFSTLEIQRTEQGDSAMYLCASSFPGGQNNEQFFGPGTRLTVL.

The rearrangement links TRBV6-4 to TRBJ2-3; 10 nucleotides line up with TRBD1. Germline V gene lookup returns CDR1 MRHNA and CDR2 SNTAGT. The CDR3 length is 15 residues. The J segment lost 4 bases and the V segment lost 5 bases, leaving 6 bases of the junction unmatched. CDR3 sequence (DNA): TGTGCCAGCAGTTTCAGGACAGGGGGTGCAGATACGCAGTATTTT. Translating it yields CASSFRTGGADTQYF.

V is TRBV4-3 and J is TRBJ1-5; D might be TRBD1 (5 bases). V lost 0 bases to trimming and J lost 1 base, with 7 bases between them. The CDR3 consists of 15 residues. Germline V gives CDR1 LGHNA, CDR2 YSLEER. CDR3 residues: CASSQDRGSNQPQHF. The DNA of the CDR3 is TGCGCCAGCAGCCAAGATAGGGGCAGCAATCAGCCCCAGCATTTT.

V gene TRBV4-1 combines with J gene TRBJ1-1; perhaps TRBD1 as D (6 bases). Germline CDR1 and CDR2: MGHRA and YSYEKL. V was trimmed by 5 bases and J by 0 bases, leaving 19 bases between them. The length of the CDR3 is 17 residues. This CDR3 is CASSITRQALMNTEAFF. CDR3 nucleotides: TGCGCCAGCAGCATAACCCGACAGGCCTTGATGAACACTGAAGCTTTCTTT.

The chain joins TRBV28 to TRBJ1-4; D might be TRBD1 (6 bases). Germline V gene data show CDR1 as MDHEN and CDR2 as SYDVKM. The CDR3 consists of 13 residues. Trimming left V 6 bases short and J 8 bases short, with 13 bases between. The CDR3 reads CASSQGMREKLFF. In nucleotides, the CDR3 is TGTGCCAGCAGCCAGGGGATGCGGGAAAAACTGTTTTTT.

The rearrangement uses TRBV5-4 and TRBJ1-4, with TRBD1 identical over 7 bases. Losses at the gene ends were 3 bases for V and 0 bases for J; bases not matched to a gene: 5. The CDR3 runs 16 residues. CDR1 SGHNT and CDR2 YYREEE come from the germline V gene (reference sequence). CDR3 protein: CASSWGDSATNEKLFF. CDR3 sequence (DNA): TGTGCCAGCAGCTGGGGGGACAGTGCAACTAATGAAAAACTGTTTTTT.

CDR3 region: CSVEGGVRDNEQFF. The CDR3 coding sequence is TGCAGCGTTGAGGGCGGGGTCCGGGACAATGAGCAGTTCTTC. V usage is TRBV29-1 and J usage is TRBJ2-1; possibly TRBD2 for D (6 bases). Germline CDR1 reads SQVTM; CDR2 reads ANQGSEA. Trimming took 3 bases from V and 5 from J, leaving 14 bases between them. The CDR3 runs to 14 residues.

The J gene is TRBJ2-2, the V gene TRBV7-2; D may be TRBD1 (5 bases). CDR3 length: 17 amino acids. Germline CDR1 is SGHTA and CDR2 is FQGNSA. V dropped 4 bases and J dropped 6 bases, with 21 bases sitting between them. For the CDR3, the DNA is TGTGCCAGCAGCTCGTTGACTTGGACACAGATGGCCGGGGAGCTGTTTTTT. Translation gives CASSSLTWTQMAGELFF. Combining the CDR3 with reference TRBV7-2 and TRBJ2-2 gives the whole variable domain GAGVSQSPSNKVTEKGKDVELRCDPISGHTALYWYRQSLGQGLEFLIYFQGNSAPDKSGLPSDRFSAERTGGSVSTLTIQRTQQEDSAVYLCASSSLTWTQMAGELFFGEGSRLTVL.

The chain carries TRBV11-1 and TRBJ2-2; 8 bases are shared with TRBD2. Germline-derived CDR1 and CDR2 are SGHAT and FQDESV (reference sequence). Unmatched junction bases numbered 10, after V lost 1 base and J lost 6 bases. This CDR3 comprises 17 residues. The CDR3: CASSLDTGGPFPGELFF. The CDR3 nucleotides are TGTGCCAGCAGCTTAGATACGGGGGGGCCATTTCCCGGGGAGCTGTTTTTT.

The chain is built from TRBV5-6 and TRBJ1-1, with a tentative D call TRBD1 (5 bases). The CDR3 totals 14 residues. Trimming pared 0 bases from V and 14 bases from J, leaving 20 bases between. Germline CDR1 reads SGHDT; CDR2 reads YYEEEE. The CDR3 spells CASSLAGAARLKFF. The CDR3 DNA reads as TGTGCCAGCAGCTTGGCCGGGGCAGCCAGACTTAAGTTCTTT.